The 22 T cell receptor delta chains presented below share a single source sample, sequenced in a study of gamma-delta T cells after stem cell transplantation. TCRdb reprocessed the RT-PCR reads through CATT. The table lists 1,500 to 2,000 delta-chain clones, 45% to 50% of them singletons. The sequenced sample was gamma-delta T cells. These TCRs come from a human donor. It is not recorded whose cells these are; they may come from a transplant donor.

The chain joins TRDV2 to TRDJ1; the match to TRDD3 covers 9 bases. Germline V gene data show CDR1 as GEAIGNYY and CDR2 as EKD. The CDR3 is 15 residues long. V lost 2 bases to trimming and J lost 1 base; unmatched junction nucleotides: 4. This chain's CDR3 is CACDILGDPTDKLIF. The CDR3 DNA reads TGTGCCTGTGACATACTGGGGGACCCCACCGATAAACTCATCTTT.

This clone was picked up a small number of times. The chain joins TRDV2 to TRDJ1, with TRDD3 identical over 13 bases. From germline, CDR1 is GEAIGNYY and CDR2 EKD. The CDR3 is 21 residues long. J was trimmed by 3 bases and V by 0 bases; bases with no gene match: 18. The chain's CDR3 is CACDTLTGGYADSSRADKLIF. The CDR3 DNA is TGTGCCTGTGACACCCTTACTGGGGGATACGCTGATAGTTCGAGAGCCGATAAACTCATCTTT.

Details on this clone: With only one base between it and a far larger clone, this is likely a read error. This chain links TRDV2 with TRDJ1; 7 positions agree with TRDD3. The germline V gene encodes CDR1 GEAIGNYY and CDR2 EKD. V trimming: 1 base; J trimming: 0 bases; junction bases outside the gene matches: 10. The length of the CDR3 is 17 residues. In nucleotides, the CDR3 is TGTGCCTGTGACACTGTTGCTGGGGGGCCGTACACCGATAAACTCATCTTT. Translated, it gives CACDTVAGGPYTDKLIF.

This clone is judged large. The chain links TRDV2 to TRDJ1, with 7 bases aligning to TRDD3. This CDR3 is 20 amino acids long. Germline V CDR1 and CDR2: GEAIGNYY, EKD. J lost 0 bases, V lost 0 bases, and 18 bases had no gene match. The CDR3 nucleotides are TGTGCCTGTGACACCGTCGGTCAGTCGGGATACCCCGTGAACACCGATAAACTCATCTTT. Translating gives CACDTVGQSGYPVNTDKLIF.

As concerns this clone: One end of the junction does not line up with germline, which may come from a read error. The same CDR3 also results from other DNA sequences found in this sample. The gene calls are TRDV2 and TRDJ1; the match to TRDD3 covers 9 bases. The V gene's germline CDR1 is GEAIGNYY and CDR2 EKD. The CDR3 runs to 18 residues. The CDR3 nucleotides are TGCGCCTGTGACACCGTTCCGTCCCCAGGGGGGATACCGGGTAAACTCATCTTT. It is translated as CACDTVPSPGGIPGKLIF.

This sequence joins TRDV2 and TRDJ1; 12 bases map to TRDD3. The CDR3 covers 17 residues. Germline-derived CDR1 and CDR2 are GEAIGNYY and EKD. With 0 bases clipped from V and 0 bases from J, the junction kept 4 bases outside the gene matches. CDR3 sequence reads: CACDTVLGDTHTDKLIF. CDR3 DNA: TGTGCCTGTGACACCGTGCTGGGGGATACGCACACCGATAAACTCATCTTT.

This clone was detected only a few times. J is TRDJ1 and V is TRDV2; TRDD3 aligns across 9 bases. CDR1 is GEAIGNYY, CDR2 EKD, per germline. This CDR3 is built from 18 residues. V gave up 1 base and J gave up 0 bases; unmatched junction bases: 11. CDR3 sequence reads: CACDTLGDLGGHTDKLIF. The DNA for the CDR3 is TGTGCCTGTGACACGCTGGGGGATCTGGGGGGACACACCGATAAACTCATCTTT.

This clone appeared a few times. The likely explanation is a read error, given a far larger clone one base away. The sample holds other DNA sequences that translate to the same CDR3. This chain links TRDV2 with TRDJ1, with 13 positions matching TRDD3. Germline lookup yields CDR1 GEAIGNYY and CDR2 EKD. The CDR3 extends over 18 amino acids. CDR3 nucleotides: TGTGCCTGTGACCCTTTACTGGGGGATACGCTTCCGAAAGATAAACTCATCTTC. This sequence encodes CACDPLLGDTLPKDKLIF.

This clone was seen just once. V is TRDV2 and J is TRDJ1; TRDD3 matches 8 bases. The germline V gene has CDR1 GEAIGNYY and CDR2 EKD. The CDR3 contains 19 residues. Losses at the gene ends were 1 base for V and 2 bases for J; bases not matched to a gene: 17. In DNA, the CDR3 is TGTGCCTGTGACACGATCCCTACTGGGGGCCATCGACCAACCGATAAACTCATCTTT. Protein: CACDTIPTGGHRPTDKLIF.

About this clone itself: With a far larger clone one base away, a read error is the likely cause. The chain combines TRDV2 with TRDJ1; 7 bases are shared with TRDD3. The germline V gene encodes CDR1 GEAIGNYY and CDR2 EKD. The V segment lost 2 bases and the J segment 4 bases; nucleotides outside the gene matches: 6. This CDR3 has 14 amino acids. The CDR3 loop is CACDSWGALDKLIF. The CDR3 coding sequence is TGTGCCTGTGACAGCTGGGGGGCCCTCGATAAACTCATCTTT.

V usage is TRDV2 and J usage is TRDJ1; 10 bases line up with TRDD3. Germline values: CDR1 GEAIGNYY, CDR2 EKD. CDR3 length: 17 amino acids. The V segment lost 2 bases and the J segment 0 bases; nucleotides outside the gene matches: 8. This CDR3 reads CACDIVLGDRNTDKLIF. CDR3 DNA: TGTGCCTGTGACATAGTACTGGGGGATCGGAACACCGATAAACTCATCTTT.

This clone was counted only a few times. In DNA form, the CDR3 reads TGTGCCTGTGACACCGTAATGGGGGACCCGACCCGACCCCTGATCTTT. Its protein product is CACDTVMGDPTRPLIF. This chain links TRDV2 with TRDJ4; 7 nucleotides align to TRDD3. The CDR3 contains 16 residues. Germline-derived CDR1 and CDR2 are GEAIGNYY and EKD. Losses at the gene ends were 0 bases for V and 3 bases for J; bases not matched to a gene: 12.

As for this clone: At one end, the junction sequence differs from germline, possibly due to a read error. The chain couples TRDV2 to TRDJ1, with TRDD3 matching 8 bases. Germline assignment: CDR1 GEAIGNYY and CDR2 EKD. The CDR3 runs to 18 residues. This CDR3 is CACDTVTNSWGSTDKLIF. The DNA of the CDR3 is TGTGCCTGTGACACCGTTACCAATAGCTGGGGGAGCACCGATAAACTCATCTTC.

As regards this clone: Other DNA sequences within the sample encode an identical CDR3. V usage is TRDV2 and J usage is TRDJ1, with TRDD3 matching 9 bases. From germline, CDR1 is GEAIGNYY and CDR2 EKD. This CDR3 comprises 14 residues. V lost 3 bases, J lost 2 bases, and 3 bases stayed unmatched. The CDR3 spells CACDSLGDTDKLIF. CDR3 nucleotide sequence: TGTGCCTGTGACTCCCTGGGGGATACCGATAAACTCATCTTT.

Only a few counts were recorded for this clone. This chain links TRDV2 with TRDJ1, with 8 bases matching TRDD3. The trim removed 2 bases at V and 1 base at J, leaving 20 bases unmatched. The CDR3 contains 20 residues. Germline CDR1 GEAIGNYY, CDR2 EKD. This CDR3 reads CACDNLLLSGGARGTDKLIF. The CDR3 nucleotides read TGTGCCTGTGACAACCTCCTCCTTTCTGGGGGAGCCAGGGGCACCGATAAACTCATCTTT.

Details on this clone: This may stem from a read error, because a much larger clone lies one nucleotide away. This rearrangement joins TRDV2 to TRDJ1; 7 bases align to TRDD3. In germline, CDR1 is GEAIGNYY, CDR2 EKD. The junction had 12 bases not matched to a gene; V was cut back by 0 bases and J by 0 bases. The CDR3 consists of 18 residues. In DNA, the CDR3 is TGTGCCTGTGACACCCTGGGGGGTCTTCCGCCGCACACCGATAAACTCATCTTT. Translating gives CACDTLGGLPPHTDKLIF.

In this sample, this clone turned up a few times. The gene calls are TRDV2 and TRDJ1, with D unresolved. The CDR3 totals 17 residues. Germline V lookup: CDR1 GEAIGNYY, CDR2 EKD. Trimming removed 0 bases from V and 0 bases from J, with 16 bases in between. Here the CDR3 DNA reads TGTGCCTGTGACACCGTGTCTGCCGATTTGTACACCGATAAACTCATCTTT. Amino acids: CACDTVSADLYTDKLIF.

A note on this clone: With only one base between it and a far larger clone, this is likely a read error. In the same sample, other DNA sequences code for this CDR3. The chain couples TRDV2 to TRDJ1, with 13 positions matching TRDD3. Germline V gene sequence: CDR1 GEAIGNYY, CDR2 EKD. The CDR3 sequence is 18 residues long. V lost 3 bases to trimming and J lost 5 bases; unmatched junction nucleotides: 14. Written as DNA, the CDR3 is TGTGCCTGTGACCCTTTACTGGGGGATACGCTTCCGAAGGATAAACTCATCTTT. Translating gives CACDPLLGDTLPKDKLIF.

By its share, this clone is large. The chain combines TRDV2 with TRDJ1, with TRDD3 matching over 10 bases. The CDR3 is made up of 15 amino acids. V shed 2 bases, J shed 3 bases, and the junction held 5 bases outside the gene matches. Per germline, CDR1 GEAIGNYY and CDR2 EKD. CDR3 sequence reads: CACDILGDRSDKLIF. DNA for the CDR3: TGTGCCTGTGACATACTGGGGGATCGGTCCGATAAACTCATCTTT.

A remark on this clone: A far larger clone differs by one base, so this is likely a read error. This CDR3 is also generated by other DNA sequences in the sample. V gene TRDV2 combines with J gene TRDJ3, with 12 bases matching TRDD3. Unmatched junction bases numbered 5, after V lost 0 bases and J lost 0 bases. CDR1 is GEAIGNYY, CDR2 EKD, per germline. The CDR3 is 20 amino acids. The CDR3 DNA follows: TGTGCCTGTGACACCGTGCTGGGGGATACGAGCTCCTGGGACACCCGACAGATGTTTTTC. Translation: CACDTVLGDTSSWDTRQMFF.

J is TRDJ1 and V is TRDV2; 10 bases match TRDD3. Trimming took 3 bases from V and 2 from J; bases not matched to a gene: 17. The CDR3 runs to 19 residues. Germline lookup yields CDR1 GEAIGNYY and CDR2 EKD. CDR3 DNA sequence: TGTGCCTGTGACCCCGTCGCGGCGGGGGATACGCAAAGGACCGATAAACTCATCTTT. It yields the protein CACDPVAAGDTQRTDKLIF.

This clone showed up just a few times. The rearrangement links TRDV2 to TRDJ1; 11 positions agree with TRDD3. CDR3 length equals 15 residues. The germline V gene has CDR1 GEAIGNYY and CDR2 EKD. Trimming took 3 bases from V and 0 from J; bases not matched to a gene: 2. The CDR3 spells CACDGLGDNTDKLIF. CDR3 bases: TGTGCCTGTGACGGACTGGGGGATAACACCGATAAACTCATCTTT.